What follows are 27 T cell receptor beta chains derived from one specimen sequenced in a study of monozygotic twins with inflammatory bowel disease. TCRdb reprocessed the 5' RACE reads and stores each CDR3 protein as one record, lacking DNA. Its table lists about 440,000 distinct CDR3 sequences. Sequences were obtained from blood. These receptors came from a human donor with ulcerative colitis or Crohn's disease, or a healthy co-twin of an affected twin (not recorded which).

The chain has TRBV12-5 and TRBJ2-3. There are 14 residues in the CDR3. CDR1 and CDR2 from the germline V gene are LGHNT and FRNRAP. The chain's CDR3 is CASGLGMGTDTQYF.

The rearrangement uses TRBV7-6 and TRBJ2-7; TCRdb calls TRBD1, which cannot be checked without DNA. This CDR3 has 17 residues. The germline V gene encodes CDR1 SGHVS and CDR2 FNYEAQ. The CDR3 is CASSLEVLGQGSYEQYF.

V gene TRBV4-2 combines with J gene TRBJ2-1; no DNA is available, so the TRBD1 call from TCRdb remains unchecked. The germline CDR1 and CDR2 sequences are LGHNA and YNFKEQ. The CDR3 is 19 residues long. CDR3 sequence: CASSQESYRGLEAYNEQFF.

CDR3 region: CSVRQRTLTDTQYF. V gene TRBV29-1 combines with J gene TRBJ2-3; TCRdb indicates TRBD1, and absent DNA this call remains unverified. The CDR3 extends over 14 amino acids. CDR1 and CDR2 (germline): SQVTM, ANQGSEA.

This chain joins TRBV12-3 or TRBV12-4 and TRBJ2-6. The CDR3 extends over 15 amino acids. CDR3 region: CASSPAGSGANVLTF.

This chain joins TRBV9 and TRBJ2-2; TCRdb indicates TRBD1, and absent DNA this call remains unverified. Per germline, CDR1 SGDLS and CDR2 YYNGEE. The CDR3 extends over 16 amino acids. Here the CDR3 reads CASTNQGAGNTGELFF.

J is TRBJ2-7 and V is TRBV20-1; the TCRdb call, TRBD1, lacks DNA for checking. The CDR3 contains 12 residues. From germline, CDR1 is DFQATT and CDR2 SNEGSKA (reference sequence). The CDR3 is CSALQGEDEQYF.

The V and J genes are TRBV19 and TRBJ1-2; the TCRdb call, TRBD1, lacks DNA for checking. There are 14 residues in the CDR3. Germline V gene data show CDR1 as LNHDA and CDR2 as SQIVND (reference sequence). This CDR3 reads CASSEGTGILGYTF.

The rearrangement uses TRBV12-3 or TRBV12-4 and TRBJ1-4; TCRdb's D call, TRBD1, is unchecked because there is no DNA. This CDR3 spans 14 amino acids. This CDR3 is CASSLGQGFGKLFF.

This sequence joins TRBV14 and TRBJ2-3; the TCRdb D gene call, TRBD1, has no DNA to confirm it. This CDR3 is 15 amino acids long. Per germline, CDR1 SGHDN and CDR2 FVKESK. The CDR3 reads CASSQDWDNLDTQYF.

The chain uses TRBV27 and TRBJ1-5. Looked up from germline, CDR1 is MNHEY and CDR2 is SMNVEV (reference sequence). This CDR3 is built from 17 residues. The CDR3 loop is CAPKGGGTSLSNQPQHF.

The genes are TRBV5-6 and TRBJ2-3; TCRdb outputs TRBD1, but without DNA this stays unchecked. The CDR3 has 17 residues. Germline V CDR1 and CDR2: SGHDT, YYEEEE. CDR3 sequence: CASSYLPGQGGTDTQYF. Filled out from reference TRBV5-6 and TRBJ2-3, the complete variable domain reads DAGVTQSPTHLIKTRGQQVTLRCSPKSGHDTVSWYQQALGQGPQFIFQYYEEEERQRGNFPDRFSGHQFPNYSSELNVNALLLGDSALYLCASSYLPGQGGTDTQYFGPGTRLTVL.

The genes are TRBV18 and TRBJ2-2. The CDR3 is made up of 15 amino acids. Looked up from germline, CDR1 is KGHSH and CDR2 is LQKENI. CDR3 in amino acids: CASSPKSANTGELFF.

The rearrangement links TRBV3-1 to TRBJ1-5. This CDR3 has 14 residues. Germline V gene data show CDR1 as LGHDT and CDR2 as YNNKEL (reference sequence). CDR3 region: CASSQDHSNQPQHF.

The chain recombines TRBV10-3 with TRBJ1-2; TCRdb calls TRBD1, which cannot be checked without DNA. The CDR3 runs to 11 residues. From germline, CDR1 is ENHRY and CDR2 SYGVKD. The CDR3 loop reads CATQGGSGYTF.

The J gene is TRBJ2-7, the V gene TRBV29-1; TCRdb outputs TRBD1, but without DNA this stays unchecked. Per the germline V gene, CDR1 is SQVTM and CDR2 is ANQGSEA. The CDR3 covers 16 residues. The CDR3 sequence: CSVVLPPQGTTYEQYF.

The chain couples TRBV15 to TRBJ2-2; TCRdb's D call of TRBD1 is untestable without DNA. The CDR3 loop spans 15 amino acids. Germline V gene sequence: CDR1 LNHNV, CDR2 YYDKDF (reference sequence). CDR3: CATSSGTTSTGELFF.

This chain links TRBV27 with TRBJ2-3; TCRdb returns TRBD1, unconfirmable since there is no DNA. The CDR3 has 13 residues. Germline V gives CDR1 MNHEY, CDR2 SMNVEV (reference sequence). CDR3 sequence: CASSMRGGDTQYF.

The chain couples TRBV19 to TRBJ1-5. Germline assignment: CDR1 LNHDA and CDR2 SQIVND (reference sequence). There are 15 residues in the CDR3. The CDR3 reads CASKGLRSDNQPQHF.

V gene TRBV3-1 combines with J gene TRBJ2-1; TCRdb's D gene call, TRBD2, goes unchecked for lack of DNA. CDR1 is LGHDT, CDR2 YNNKEL, per germline (reference sequence). The CDR3 runs to 17 residues. CDR3 loop: CASSQDQRGVSYNEQFF.

CDR3 amino acids: CASKLTASYEQYF. The chain links TRBV2 to TRBJ2-7. This CDR3 has 13 residues. CDR1 is SNHLY and CDR2 is FYNNEI in the germline V gene.

The chain recombines TRBV25-1 with TRBJ1-1; TCRdb proposes TRBD1, but this gene call is untestable without DNA. The germline gives CDR1 MGHDK, CDR2 SYGVNS. This CDR3 is built from 14 residues. CDR3 amino acids: CASSDPNRPPTAFF.

V usage is TRBV2 and J usage is TRBJ1-5; there is no DNA to check the TCRdb D call of TRBD1. Looked up from germline, CDR1 is SNHLY and CDR2 is FYNNEI. The length of the CDR3 is 15 residues. The chain's CDR3 is CASSEAPGSNQPQHF.

J is TRBJ2-1 and V is TRBV7-9; TCRdb selects TRBD2, and the lack of DNA leaves this call unchecked. The CDR3 runs 15 residues. The germline V gene encodes CDR1 SEHNR and CDR2 FQNEAQ (reference sequence). CDR3 loop: CASSQGVGGRNEQFF.

J is TRBJ2-2 and V is TRBV4-1; the TCRdb D gene call, TRBD1, has no DNA to confirm it. Germline CDR1 MGHRA, CDR2 YSYEKL. The CDR3 sequence is 15 residues long. The CDR3 sequence is CASSQGRGFTGELFF.

J is TRBJ2-1 and V is TRBV19; TCRdb reports TRBD2, a call that lacks DNA to check it against. Germline loops: CDR1 LNHDA, CDR2 SQIVND (reference sequence). CDR3 length: 13 amino acids. CDR3 sequence reads: CASSMGLFNEQFF.

This chain connects TRBV7-9 to TRBJ1-1; the TCRdb call, TRBD1, lacks DNA for checking. The CDR3 runs 15 residues. Germline CDR1 reads SEHNR; CDR2 reads FQNEAQ (reference sequence). This chain's CDR3 is CASSFETGLNTEAFF.